One sample yielded the 5 T cell receptor beta chains listed below, sequenced in a study of shared clonotypes between healthy human individuals. The data were produced by immunoSEQ multiplex PCR, yet TCRdb's version contains in-frame clones alone and is incomplete. The repertoire holds nearly 2 million clones, with around 96% as singletons. The naive CD8 fraction comprised CD45RO-negative cells positively selected for CCR7 and excluded terminally differentiated effector memory CD45RA+ cells. Sample: naive CD8+ T cells sorted from blood. These receptors were collected from a man between 18 and 29 years old in good health.

The chain links TRBV4-1 to TRBJ2-7; TRBD2 agrees at 8 bases. Germline CDR1 and CDR2: MGHRA and YSYEKL. The CDR3 runs 14 residues. With 2 bases clipped from V and 4 bases from J, the junction kept 4 bases outside the gene matches. Here the CDR3 reads CASSQPRGGYEQYF. CDR3 nucleotides: TGCGCCAGCAGCCAACCCCGGGGGGGTTACGAGCAGTACTTC.

V is TRBV4-1 and J is TRBJ1-2; 7 bases align to TRBD1. The CDR3 covers 15 residues. V was pared by 4 bases and J by 0 bases, with 5 bases of the junction left unmatched. CDR1 MGHRA and CDR2 YSYEKL come from the germline V gene. CDR3: CASSPRDRANYGYTF. The CDR3 DNA sequence: TGCGCCAGCAGCCCCCGAGACAGGGCTAACTATGGCTACACCTTC.

The chain carries TRBV5-1 and TRBJ2-1; possibly TRBD2 for D (5 bases). CDR1 and CDR2 from the germline V gene are SGHRS and YFSETQ. V was pared by 4 bases and J by 4 bases, with 9 bases between. There are 13 residues in the CDR3. The CDR3 region has the DNA TGCGCCAGCAGCCGCGGGTTATACAATGAGCAGTTCTTC. Its translation is CASSRGLYNEQFF.

This clone was found a few times. The chain is built from TRBV18 and TRBJ1-1, with TRBD1 as a possible D gene (5 bases). V lost 5 bases and J 7 bases, leaving 14 bases between the germline ends. The V gene's germline CDR1 is KGHSH and CDR2 LQKENI. This CDR3 is 13 amino acids long. CDR3 residues: CASSFRESSEAFF. DNA for the CDR3: TGTGCCAGCTCATTCAGGGAATCGAGTGAAGCTTTCTTT. The whole variable domain, remainder taken from reference TRBV18 and TRBJ1-1, is NAGVMQNPRHLVRRRGQEARLRCSPMKGHSHVYWYRQLPEEGLKFMVYLQKENIIDESGMPKERFSAEFPKEGPSILRIQQVVRGDSAAYFCASSFRESSEAFFGQGTRLTVV.

Note on this clone: In the same sample, other DNA sequences code for this CDR3. The chain combines TRBV27 with TRBJ1-5; D is possibly TRBD1 (6 bases). The V gene's germline CDR1 is MNHEY and CDR2 SMNVEV (reference sequence). The CDR3 totals 14 residues. The V and J ends lost 2 bases and 4 bases respectively, with 9 bases between them. CDR3 in DNA: TGTGCCAGCAGTTTAGTAGGGGGGAATCAGCCCCAGCATTTT. As protein: CASSLVGGNQPQHF.